The clone carrying this T cell receptor (beta chain) was counted only a few times. The sample comes from a study of blood T cells in healthy people across ages. There were at least 6 micrograms of total RNA extracted from every sample. With a J-beta primer mix and a sample-barcoded 5' primer, a second PCR ran about 6 to 11 cycles. TCRdb passed the 5' RACE reads through MiXCR, listing each CDR3 protein once. The repertoire holds approximately 830,000 distinct CDR3 sequences, with around 62% as singletons. The sequence came from a man aged 25-40 years in good health. The sample was blood.

DNA for the CDR3: TGTGCCACCAGCAAGGACAGCTCCTACGAGCAGTACTTC. Its translation: CATSKDSSYEQYF. The chain combines TRBV15 with TRBJ2-7; D might be TRBD1 (6 bases). Between the trimmed V and J ends, which lost 4 bases and 0 bases, there was a span of 7 bases. CDR1 is LNHNV and CDR2 is YYDKDF in the germline V gene (reference sequence). The CDR3 has 13 residues. Using reference TRBV15 and TRBJ2-7 for the parts outside the CDR3, the full variable domain is DAMVIQNPRYQVTQFGKPVTLSCSQTLNHNVMYWYQQKSSQAPKLLFHYYDKDFNNEADTPDNFQSRRPNTSFCFLDIRSPGLGDTAMYLCATSKDSSYEQYFGPGTRLTVT.